The 32 T cell receptor beta chains below were found in one sample sequenced in a study of blood T cell repertoires in COVID-19. Profiled with immunoSEQ multiplex PCR; TCRdb holds only in-frame clones, not every one. The sample contains about 250,000 clones, roughly 83% of which appear only once. The source material was peripheral blood. These receptors all stem from a man aged 35 to 55 with acute or convalescent COVID-19.

The chain has TRBV11-3 and TRBJ2-1; the D gene is possibly TRBD1 (7 bases). The germline V gene has CDR1 SGHNT and CDR2 YENEEA. V lost 4 bases to trimming and J lost 7 bases, with 20 bases between them. This CDR3 has 16 residues. The CDR3 loop reads CASSSGGGGGRNEQFF. CDR3 bases: TGTGCCAGCAGCTCTGGTGGAGGGGGCGGTAGGAATGAGCAGTTCTTC.

This clone has just one count. The chain employs TRBV27 and TRBJ1-3; D perhaps matches TRBD1 (6 bases). V was trimmed by 5 bases and J by 0 bases, leaving 11 bases between them. CDR3 length: 15 residues. CDR1 and CDR2 from the germline V gene are MNHEY and SMNVEV (reference sequence). CDR3 sequence (DNA): TGTGCCAGCAGTCAACAGGGCCGCTCTGGAAACACCATATATTTT. This encodes CASSQQGRSGNTIYF.

The V and J genes are TRBV4-1 and TRBJ2-1, with 7 bases aligning to TRBD2. Looked up from germline, CDR1 is MGHRA and CDR2 is YSYEKL. This CDR3 comprises 16 residues. The ends lost 4 bases at V and 4 bases at J; junction bases unmatched: 10. Here the CDR3 DNA reads TGCGCCAGCAGCCTACGAGCGGGATTGGTATACAATGAGCAGTTCTTC. Its translation: CASSLRAGLVYNEQFF.

The chain links TRBV6-2 or TRBV6-3 to TRBJ1-1, with D unresolved. The germline V and J ends were trimmed by 2 bases and 4 bases, with 14 bases remaining between them. CDR3 size: 15 residues. CDR1 is MNHEY, CDR2 SVGEGT, per germline. The CDR3 DNA reads as TGTGCCAGCAGTTACCCACAGAAATTATTCACTGAAGCTTTCTTT. It is translated as CASSYPQKLFTEAFF.

The chain joins TRBV15 to TRBJ1-5, with 9 bases matching TRBD1. The CDR3 has 14 residues. Germline CDR1 and CDR2: LNHNV and YYDKDF (reference sequence). V lost 4 bases, J lost 4 bases, and 2 bases stayed unmatched. CDR3 bases: TGTGCCACCAGCAAAGACAGGGGGAATCAGCCCCAGCATTTT. It encodes CATSKDRGNQPQHF. The complete variable domain, with remaining parts taken from reference TRBV15 and TRBJ1-5, reads DAMVIQNPRYQVTQFGKPVTLSCSQTLNHNVMYWYQQKSSQAPKLLFHYYDKDFNNEADTPDNFQSRRPNTSFCFLDIRSPGLGDTAMYLCATSKDRGNQPQHFGDGTRLSIL.

The chain recombines TRBV4-1 with TRBJ1-2; 7 bases match TRBD1. V gave up 1 base and J gave up 2 bases; unmatched junction bases: 10. Germline lookup yields CDR1 MGHRA and CDR2 YSYEKL. The CDR3 is 17 residues long. The CDR3 nucleotides are TGCGCCAGCAGCCAAGCCTATCAGGGGGTGGCCAACTATGGCTACACCTTC. Protein product: CASSQAYQGVANYGYTF.

CDR3 loop: CASSRQGAWEKLFF. CDR3 coding DNA: TGTGCCAGCAGCCGACAGGGGGCGTGGGAAAAACTGTTTTTT. The V gene is TRBV25-1, the J gene TRBJ1-4; 10 bases line up with TRBD1. This CDR3 comprises 14 residues. The V gene end was trimmed by 6 bases and the J gene end by 8 bases; junction bases not matched to a gene: 6. The germline V gene encodes CDR1 MGHDK and CDR2 SYGVNS. The full variable domain, completed using reference TRBV25-1 and TRBJ1-4, is EADIYQTPRYLVIGTGKKITLECSQTMGHDKMYWYQQDPGMELHLIHYSYGVNSTEKGDLSSESTVSRIRTEHFPLTLESARPSHTSQYLCASSRQGAWEKLFFGSGTQLSVL.

This clone was counted between two and nine times. CDR3 sequence reads: CASSSWGLARYEQYF. The DNA of the CDR3 is TGTGCCAGCAGCTCCTGGGGACTAGCGCGGTACGAGCAGTACTTC. The genes are TRBV5-4 and TRBJ2-7, with TRBD2 identical over 10 bases. CDR3 length equals 15 residues. Germline lookup yields CDR1 SGHNT and CDR2 YYREEE (reference sequence). Losses at the gene ends were 3 bases for V and 4 bases for J; bases not matched to a gene: 7. The full variable domain, its missing parts supplied by reference TRBV5-4 and TRBJ2-7, is ETGVTQSPTHLIKTRGQQVTLRCSSQSGHNTVSWYQQALGQGPQFIFQYYREEENGRGNFPPRFSGLQFPNYSSELNVNALELDDSALYLCASSSWGLARYEQYFGPGTRLTVT.

The genes are TRBV7-9 and TRBJ2-1; D perhaps matches TRBD2 (5 bases). CDR1 and CDR2 from the germline V gene are SEHNR and FQNEAQ (reference sequence). Trimming stripped 2 bases from V and 12 bases from J, with 14 bases between. The CDR3 is made up of 13 amino acids. CDR3 nucleotide sequence: TGTGCCAGCAGCTTAATGTCGGGAAAGGGGCAGTTCTTC. This codes for CASSLMSGKGQFF.

V gene TRBV24-1 combines with J gene TRBJ1-5, with TRBD1 matching over 9 bases. The CDR3 covers 17 residues. V gave up 7 bases and J gave up 0 bases; unmatched junction bases: 9. Germline CDR1 and CDR2: KGHDR and SFDVKD. CDR3: CATRNRGPFYSNQPQHF. CDR3 sequence (DNA): TGTGCCACCAGAAACAGGGGGCCCTTTTATAGCAATCAGCCCCAGCATTTT.

This clone has a single count. CDR3 loop: CATRGSPTDTQYF. The CDR3 nucleotides are TGTGCCACCCGCGGGTCCCCCACAGATACGCAGTATTTT. V and J are TRBV24-1 and TRBJ2-3; weak D call: TRBD2 (5 bases). V lost 9 bases, J lost 2 bases, and 11 bases lay in between. Per the germline V gene, CDR1 is KGHDR and CDR2 is SFDVKD. The CDR3 loop spans 13 amino acids.

The CDR3 sequence is CASSEGGGRSPLHF. CDR3 DNA: TGTGCCAGCAGCGAGGGAGGGGGACGTTCACCCCTCCACTTT. This rearrangement joins TRBV6-5 to TRBJ1-6; a possible D gene is TRBD1 (6 bases). Trimming left V 6 bases short and J 9 bases short, with 15 bases between. The germline CDR1 and CDR2 sequences are MNHEY and SVGAGI. This CDR3 is built from 14 residues.

This chain connects TRBV3-1 (or the pseudogene TRBV3-2) to TRBJ2-7; 11 bases map to TRBD1. The germline CDR1 and CDR2 sequences are LGHDT and YNNKEL (reference sequence). The CDR3 consists of 15 residues. The V gene end was trimmed by 4 bases and the J gene end by 3 bases; junction bases not matched to a gene: 5. CDR3: CASSRSGTGGYEQYF. CDR3 coding DNA: TGTGCCAGCAGCCGATCCGGGACAGGGGGCTACGAGCAGTACTTC.

This sequence joins TRBV30 and TRBJ1-1, with D possibly TRBD1 on 5 matching bases. The germline V gene encodes CDR1 GTSNPN and CDR2 SVGIG (reference sequence). V lost 3 bases, J lost 0 bases, and 11 bases lay in between. There are 14 residues in the CDR3. The CDR3 sequence: CAWSWRGMNTEAFF. DNA for the CDR3: TGTGCCTGGAGCTGGAGGGGTATGAACACTGAAGCTTTCTTT.

The chain uses TRBV19 and TRBJ2-1; 10 nucleotides align to TRBD2. Germline V lookup: CDR1 LNHDA, CDR2 SQIVND (reference sequence). There are 14 residues in the CDR3. V gave up 6 bases and J gave up 8 bases; unmatched junction bases: 7. The CDR3 region is CASREAGGSYEQFF. DNA of the CDR3: TGTGCCAGTAGAGAAGCGGGAGGGAGCTATGAGCAGTTCTTC. The whole variable domain, filled in from reference TRBV19 and TRBJ2-1, reads DGGITQSPKYLFRKEGQNVTLSCEQNLNHDAMYWYRQDPGQGLRLIYYSQIVNDFQKGDIAEGYSVSREKKESFPLTVTSAQKNPTAFYLCASREAGGSYEQFFGPGTRLTVL.

The chain is built from TRBV27 and TRBJ1-6; the match to TRBD1 covers 7 bases. The junction had 5 bases not matched to a gene; V was cut back by 3 bases and J by 6 bases. This CDR3 contains 15 residues. Germline V lookup: CDR1 MNHEY, CDR2 SMNVEV (reference sequence). CDR3 nucleotide sequence: TGTGCCAGCAGTTTGTCGGGACAGATTAATTCACCCCTCCACTTT. This translates into CASSLSGQINSPLHF.

The gene calls are TRBV7-6 and TRBJ2-1, with 9 bases identical to TRBD2. There are 18 residues in the CDR3. Germline V lookup: CDR1 SGHVS, CDR2 FNYEAQ. With V trimmed by 6 bases and J by 8 bases, 20 bases remained unmatched. CDR3 sequence (DNA): TGTGCCAGCAGTCAAATAATGTCTGGCGGGAGGGCCAACGATGAGCAGTTCTTC. It codes for CASSQIMSGGRANDEQFF.

V usage is TRBV29-1 and J usage is TRBJ1-2; D remains ambiguous. Trimming cost V 0 bases and J 5 bases, with 10 bases left between them. The CDR3 is made up of 13 amino acids. Germline lookup yields CDR1 SQVTM and CDR2 ANQGSEA. CDR3 protein: CSVEEVAGYGYTF. The CDR3 region has the DNA TGCAGCGTTGAAGAGGTTGCGGGATATGGCTACACCTTC.

The chain links TRBV12-3 or TRBV12-4 to TRBJ1-1; D uncertain. This CDR3 contains 11 residues. Trimming left V 6 bases short and J 1 base short, with 3 bases between. The CDR3 loop reads CASRQNTEAFF. CDR3 DNA sequence: TGTGCCAGCAGACAGAACACTGAAGCTTTCTTT.

The chain is built from TRBV9 and TRBJ1-2; D unresolved. Germline V gene sequence: CDR1 SGDLS, CDR2 YYNGEE. Trimming shortened V by 0 bases and J by 14 bases, and 8 bases separated the two germline ends. This CDR3 region has 10 residues. The CDR3 is CASSVGARTF. The CDR3 bases are TGTGCCAGCAGCGTAGGGGCAAGGACCTTC. The full variable domain, in which reference TRBV9 and TRBJ1-2 provide the parts outside the CDR3, is DSGVTQTPKHLITATGQRVTLRCSPRSGDLSVYWYQQSLDQGLQFLIQYYNGEERAKGNILERFSAQQFPDLHSELNLSSLELGDSALYFCASSVGARTFGSGTRLTVV.

The chain employs TRBV9 and TRBJ2-3; 10 bases align to TRBD2. J lost 1 base, V lost 3 bases, and 2 bases had no gene match. CDR1 SGDLS and CDR2 YYNGEE come from the germline V gene. The CDR3 consists of 15 residues. CDR3 in DNA: TGTGCCAGCAGCGAAAGCGGGAGGGGCACAGATACGCAGTATTTT. It is translated as CASSESGRGTDTQYF.

This rearrangement joins TRBV9 to TRBJ1-3; D unclear. The germline CDR1 and CDR2 sequences are SGDLS and YYNGEE. The CDR3 is 14 residues long. The ends were cut back, 2 bases at V and 2 bases at J, with 8 bases in the middle. For the CDR3, the DNA is TGTGCCAGCAGCGTCGGTATAACTGGAAACACCATATATTTT. Translation gives CASSVGITGNTIYF.

This clone was seen once. V and J are TRBV5-3 and TRBJ2-1; a weak D match, TRBD1 (5 bases). TRBV5-3 is reported as an ORF; its role is uncertain. V lost 0 bases and J 2 bases, leaving 12 bases between the germline ends. CDR3 size: 16 residues. In DNA form, the CDR3 reads TGTGCCAGAAGCTTGGCCAGGGCATCTACCTACAATGAGCAGTTCTTC. Translation: CARSLARASTYNEQFF.

The V gene is TRBV2, the J gene TRBJ2-7, with 11 positions matching TRBD2. The junction had 4 bases not matched to a gene; V was cut back by 9 bases and J by 3 bases. Per the germline V gene, CDR1 is SNHLY and CDR2 is FYNNEI. The CDR3 has 13 residues. CDR3 sequence reads: CASAGTSGYEQYF. The DNA of the CDR3 is TGTGCCAGTGCTGGGACTAGCGGCTACGAGCAGTACTTC. Together with reference TRBV2 and TRBJ2-7, the CDR3 gives the full variable domain: EPEVTQTPSHQVTQMGQEVILRCVPISNHLYFYWYRQILGQKVEFLVSFYNNEISEKSEIFDDQFSVERPDGSNFTLKIRSTKLEDSAMYFCASAGTSGYEQYFGPGTRLTVT.

J is TRBJ2-2 and V is TRBV5-5, with a possible D match to TRBD1 (6 bases). Germline CDR1 and CDR2: SGHKS and YYEKEE (reference sequence). Trimming took 3 bases from V and 5 from J, leaving 17 bases between them. The CDR3 covers 16 residues. CDR3 loop: CASSSPQGKSTGELFF. The DNA of the CDR3 is TGTGCCAGCAGCTCCCCGCAGGGGAAGAGTACCGGGGAGCTGTTTTTT.

The chain has TRBV21-1 and TRBJ1-2; the table calls TRBD1, which could not be checked here. TRBV21-1 is deemed a pseudogene. The CDR3 loop spans 14 amino acids. CDR3: CASSSRQAPGGYTF. The DNA for the CDR3 is TGTGCCAGCAGCTCCCGACAGGCCCCGGGGGGCTACACCTTC.

The chain employs TRBV2 and TRBJ2-7; 10 nucleotides line up with TRBD2. This CDR3 is built from 14 residues. Germline V lookup: CDR1 SNHLY, CDR2 FYNNEI. Trimming at V came to 9 bases and at J to 7 bases, leaving 12 bases not matched to a gene. The CDR3: CASLLIAGGGEQYF. CDR3 DNA sequence: TGTGCCAGTCTTCTAATAGCGGGAGGAGGGGAGCAGTACTTC.

This clone was seen at least ten times. This sample also contains other DNA sequences that code for the same CDR3. The chain is built from TRBV6-2 or TRBV6-3 and TRBJ2-7; tentatively, D is TRBD2 (5 bases). The V gene lost 5 bases and the J gene lost 3 bases, with 8 bases spanning the gap. The length of the CDR3 is 12 residues. The germline CDR1 and CDR2 sequences are MNHEY and SVGEGT. CDR3 protein: CASSPRDYEQYF. The CDR3 coding sequence is TGTGCCAGCAGTCCACGGGACTACGAGCAGTACTTC.

This sequence joins TRBV3-1 (or the pseudogene TRBV3-2) and TRBJ2-5; D perhaps matches TRBD1 (6 bases). This CDR3 region has 14 residues. In germline, CDR1 is LGHDT, CDR2 YNNKEL (reference sequence). V shed 5 bases and J shed 2 bases, with 12 bases lying between them. DNA of the CDR3: TGTGCCAGCAGCAAAAGAGGACAGCAAGAGACCCAGTACTTC. This translates into CASSKRGQQETQYF.

The chain carries TRBV7-2 and TRBJ1-3; the D is unclear. Looked up from germline, CDR1 is SGHTA and CDR2 is FQGNSA. The CDR3 runs 13 residues. V lost 5 bases, J lost 3 bases, and 8 bases lay in between. CDR3: CASSPQDGNTIYF. CDR3 nucleotide sequence: TGTGCCAGCAGCCCCCAGGATGGAAACACCATATATTTT.

V and J are TRBV11-3 and TRBJ1-3, with D perhaps TRBD1 (5 bases). Germline lookup yields CDR1 SGHNT and CDR2 YENEEA. The V end was cut by 5 bases, the J end by 0 bases, with 8 bases between. The CDR3 length is 14 residues. The CDR3 protein is CASSNRGSGNTIYF. The CDR3 DNA sequence: TGTGCCAGCAGCAATAGGGGCTCTGGAAACACCATATATTTT.

This chain links TRBV12-5 with TRBJ2-3, with D possibly matching TRBD2 (7 bases). The CDR3 sequence is 17 residues long. Germline CDR1 reads LGHNT; CDR2 reads FRNRAP. The V and J ends lost 0 bases and 4 bases respectively, with 17 bases between them. The CDR3 protein is CASGLVLEGGAPDTQYF. Here the CDR3 DNA reads TGTGCTAGTGGTTTGGTACTAGAGGGGGGGGCCCCAGATACGCAGTATTTT.